This note documents a single T cell receptor beta chain sequence. Its cognate antigen is unknown. HTBI primers from iRepertoire and Arm-PCR of CDR3 regions yielded the TCR beta libraries. TCRdb processed the multiplex PCR reads anew with MiXCR; each CDR3 protein has one entry. The table shows roughly 700,000 distinct CDR3 sequences, with approximately 31% occurring only once. The sample comes from a study of regulatory T cells in long-lasting Graves disease. Time point specified: persistent/refractory GD, antithyroid drugs over 5 years with positive TRAb. PBMC-derived RNA was used for the TCR library. Diagnoses of Graves' disease were made by American Thyroid Association guidelines. Peripheral blood, about 9 milliliters of it, was drawn into EDTA tubes. Regarding the study as a whole: Segments TRBV28, TRBJ1-2 and TRBJ2-5 showed preferential usage in persistent disease.

This CDR3 has 16 amino acids. Trimming removed 5 bases at V and 3 bases at J, with 20 bases between. Germline CDR1 and CDR2: MNHEY and SMNVEV (reference sequence). The rearrangement joins TRBV27 to TRBJ2-7; D unresolved. The source of this sequence is a female donor with Graves disease. This sample comprised peripheral blood mononuclear cells (PBMCs), obtained when the disease was refractory, from a patient treated with antithyroid drugs. The CDR3 loop reads CASSPFMVGSSYEQYF. CDR3 sequence (DNA): TGTGCCAGCAGTCCCTTTATGGTTGGATCCAGCTACGAGCAGTACTTC.